The 2 T cell receptor beta chains reported below all come from one sample, sequenced in a study of beta chain features in type 1 diabetes listed by TCRdb under 2018. Preparation of the library involved the immunoSEQ multiplex PCR assay. The entire amount of isolated RNA was reverse transcribed using the High Capacity cDNA Reverse Transcription Kit, so the sequenced TCRB transcripts were expressed ones. TCRdb took this table from immuneACCESS and kept in-frame rearrangements with V and J called. Such tables lack part of the clones; where checked against another copy, unresolved V genes explain under half of the gap, and the rest is unexplained. Here the sample has 450,000 to 600,000 clones; 30% occur a single time. The top ten clones comprise about 0.065% of the sample. Sequencing input: naive CD4+ T cells from blood. The meaning of the sample's cell subset or site label: true naive CD4+ T cells. The receptors stem from a young man in good health.

Only a few counts were recorded for this clone. CDR3: CSVLGENIQYF. DNA for the CDR3: TGCAGCGTTCTTGGGGAAAACATTCAGTACTTC. V and J are TRBV29-1 and TRBJ2-4; D unclear. V was trimmed by 5 bases and J by 5 bases, leaving 7 bases between them. CDR1 and CDR2 (germline): SQVTM, ANQGSEA. The CDR3 extends over 11 amino acids.

This clone has a handful of counts. This sequence joins TRBV18 and TRBJ2-5; D gene ambiguous. The CDR3 runs to 13 residues. V lost 5 bases, J lost 4 bases, and 11 bases lay in between. Germline assignment: CDR1 KGHSH and CDR2 LQKENI. Here the CDR3 DNA reads TGTGCCAGCTCAAGCCAGCAAATAGAGACCCAGTACTTC. Its translation: CASSSQQIETQYF.